This is a list of T cell receptor beta chains from one sample in a study of regulatory T cells in long-lasting Graves disease. TCRdb re-called the multiplex PCR reads with MiXCR, one entry per CDR3 protein. Of over 350,000 distinct CDR3 sequences in the sample, roughly 20% are singletons; the top ten hold less than 25%. Here the sequenced sample was peripheral blood mononuclear cells (PBMCs), taken when the disease was refractory, from a patient treated with antithyroid drugs. All receptors derive from a female donor with Graves disease. The CDR3 runs from the conserved cysteine through the conserved F or W.

v_gene: TRBV7-9
CDR3aa: CASSSPDRAYEQYF

v_gene: TRBV10-3
CDR3aa: CAISEGLSYEQYF

v_gene: TRBV2
CDR3aa: CASPQVEANSPLHF

v_gene: TRBV7-9
CDR3aa: CASSSGGRATYEQYF

v_gene: TRBV20-1
CDR3aa: CSARVGGDSYEQYF

v_gene: TRBV5-5
CDR3aa: CASSATGTRNEKLFF

v_gene: TRBV12-3/TRBV12-4
CDR3aa: CASTLTGTQYF

v_gene: TRBV2
CDR3aa: CASLREGRETQYF

v_gene: TRBV2
CDR3aa: CASSDLRNTEAFF

v_gene: TRBV5-6
CDR3aa: CASENSALIGQYF

v_gene: TRBV11-2
CDR3aa: CASSPPGQANTGELFF

v_gene: TRBV7-8
CDR3aa: CASSFKGALYEQYF

v_gene: TRBV10-2
CDR3aa: CASSLTGAGNTIYF

v_gene: TRBV2
CDR3aa: CASSEVRGPANEKLFF

v_gene: TRBV29-1
CDR3aa: CSVVRGQLSETQYF

v_gene: TRBV5-6
CDR3aa: CASSFGALETQYF

v_gene: TRBV6-2/TRBV6-3
CDR3aa: CASNGGVQETQYF

v_gene: TRBV18
CDR3aa: CASSLTGQDNQPQHF

v_gene: TRBV19
CDR3aa: CASSTAAALSYEQYF

v_gene: TRBV29-1
CDR3aa: CSVEVKGAQTGELFF

v_gene: TRBV2
CDR3aa: CAVPGPGGEKLFF

v_gene: TRBV6-1
CDR3aa: CASSGLGGENQPQHF

v_gene: TRBV7-9
CDR3aa: CASSGGLAAREQYF

v_gene: TRBV11-2
CDR3aa: CASSPSSDTGELFF

v_gene: TRBV12-3/TRBV12-4
CDR3aa: CASSLDEGAYSNQPQHF

v_gene: TRBV6-1
CDR3aa: CASTIEPIGAKNIQYF

v_gene: TRBV15
CDR3aa: CATSRGQVSGANVLTF